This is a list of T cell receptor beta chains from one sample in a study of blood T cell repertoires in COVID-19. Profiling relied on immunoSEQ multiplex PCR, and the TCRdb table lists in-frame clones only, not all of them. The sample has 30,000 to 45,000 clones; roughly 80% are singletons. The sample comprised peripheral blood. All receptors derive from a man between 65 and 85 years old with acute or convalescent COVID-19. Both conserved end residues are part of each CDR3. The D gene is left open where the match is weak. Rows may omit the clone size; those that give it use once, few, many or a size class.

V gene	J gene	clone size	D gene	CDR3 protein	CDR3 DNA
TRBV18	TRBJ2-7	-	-	CASTPTGGTYEQYF	TGTGCCAGCACCCCTACCGGGGGAACCTACGAGCAGTACTTC
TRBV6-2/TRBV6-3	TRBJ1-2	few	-	CASSYSGYGYTF	TGTGCCAGCAGTTACTCCGGGTATGGCTACACCTTC
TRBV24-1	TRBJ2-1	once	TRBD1	CAASAAPGQGVGGNEQFF	TGTGCCGCCAGCGCCGCCCCGGGACAGGGGGTCGGAGGTAATGAGCAGTTCTTC
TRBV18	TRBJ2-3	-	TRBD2	CASSLLAGSTDTQYF	TGTGCCAGCTCCTTACTAGCGGGAAGCACAGATACGCAGTATTTT
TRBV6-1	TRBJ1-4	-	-	CASSEAKWTWATNEKLFF	TGTGCCAGCAGTGAAGCGAAGTGGACTTGGGCAACTAATGAAAAACTGTTTTTT
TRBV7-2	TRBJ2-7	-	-	CASSLGGQGYEQYF	TGTGCCAGCAGCTTAGGGGGGCAGGGCTACGAGCAGTACTTC
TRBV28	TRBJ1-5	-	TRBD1	CASSNNQGAGNQPQHF	TGTGCCAGCAGTAACAATCAGGGGGCCGGCAATCAGCCCCAGCATTTT
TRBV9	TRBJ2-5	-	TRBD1	CASSVGQGIQETQYF	TGTGCCAGCAGCGTAGGACAGGGGATCCAAGAGACCCAGTACTTC
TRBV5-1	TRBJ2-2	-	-	CASSFSGTTNTGELFF	TGCGCCAGCAGCTTCTCCGGGACAACGAACACCGGGGAGCTGTTTTTT
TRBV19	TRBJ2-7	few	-	CASGGRGKAYEQYF	TGTGCCTCAGGGGGGAGAGGGAAGGCCTACGAGCAGTACTTC
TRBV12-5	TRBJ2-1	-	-	CASGLISGSYNEQFF	TGTGCTAGTGGTTTGATATCCGGGTCCTACAATGAGCAGTTCTTC
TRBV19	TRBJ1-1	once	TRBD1	CASSIDLGRGMYGAFF	TGTGCCAGTAGTATAGATCTTGGCAGGGGGATGTATGGCGCTTTCTTT
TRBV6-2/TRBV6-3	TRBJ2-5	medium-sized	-	CASSSLAEYQETQYF	TGTGCCAGCAGCTCATTAGCGGAGTACCAAGAGACCCAGTACTTC
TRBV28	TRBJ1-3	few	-	CASKRIDRSGNTIYF	TGTGCCAGTAAACGGATTGACAGGTCTGGAAACACCATATATTTT
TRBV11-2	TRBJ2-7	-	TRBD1	CASSLARGQGTEQYF	TGTGCCAGCAGCTTAGCTCGTGGACAGGGGACCGAGCAGTACTTC
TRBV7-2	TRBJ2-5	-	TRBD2	CASSQTGTRLQETQYF	TGTGCCAGCAGTCAGACCGGGACTAGGTTACAAGAGACCCAGTACTTC
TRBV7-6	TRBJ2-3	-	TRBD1	CASSSPRTGGPDTQYF	TGTGCCAGCAGCTCTCCCAGGACAGGGGGACCAGATACGCAGTATTTT
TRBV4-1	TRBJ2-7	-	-	CASSQQVDSYEQYF	TGCGCCAGCAGCCAACAGGTGGACTCCTACGAGCAGTACTTC
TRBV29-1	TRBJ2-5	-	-	CSVELSPQYF	TGCAGCGTTGAACTTTCCCCCCAGTACTTC
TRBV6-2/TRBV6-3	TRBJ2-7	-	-	CASSVLDSYEQYF	TGTGCCAGCAGTGTACTCGACAGCTACGAGCAGTACTTC
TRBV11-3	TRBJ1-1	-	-	CASRGRNTEAFF	TGTGCCAGCAGAGGGAGGAACACTGAAGCTTTCTTT
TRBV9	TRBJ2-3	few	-	CASSVGWGLSDTQYF	TGTGCCAGCAGCGTAGGCTGGGGCCTTTCAGATACGCAGTATTTT